These T cell receptor beta chains were read from a single sample in a study of T-cell memory formation after mild COVID-19. TCRdb independently ran MiXCR on the 5' RACE reads; one entry per CDR3 protein. The sample shows 350,000 to 500,000 distinct CDR3 sequences, under 20% of them seen only once. The sequenced sample consisted of PBMCs or a T cell subset sorted from them (not recorded which). The receptors shown here come from a man younger than 30 who had mild COVID-19 (a few samples of this study predate the infection). Cell type and time point are not known. Both conserved end residues are part of each CDR3. The D gene is left open where the match is weak. Clone size is given for some rows only: seen once, a few or many times, or a class if the clone is expanded.

V gene,J gene,D gene,clone size,CDR3 DNA,CDR3 protein
TRBV27,TRBJ2-2,.,few,TGTGCCAGCCAACCACGTCCGGAGTACACCGGGGAGCTGTTTTTT,CASQPRPEYTGELFF
TRBV3-1,TRBJ2-1,TRBD1,.,TGTGCCAGCAGCCAAGACAGGGGGATTAGCAATGGGGTCTTC,CASSQDRGISNGVF
TRBV7-6,TRBJ2-1,TRBD1,.,TGTGCCAGCAGCTTAGCGGGACAGGCGTACAATGAGCAGTTCTTC,CASSLAGQAYNEQFF
TRBV2,TRBJ2-3,.,.,TGTGCCGGACAGTGGGGCACAGATACGCAGTATTTT,CAGQWGTDTQYF
TRBV7-9,TRBJ1-2,.,few,TGTGCCAGCAGCGACTTCCAGGGGTCCGATGGCTACACCTTC,CASSDFQGSDGYTF
TRBV7-2,TRBJ2-1,.,.,TGTGCCAGCAGCTTAGTCGCCGACTCCTACAATGAGCAGTTCTTC,CASSLVADSYNEQFF
TRBV24-1,TRBJ2-3,.,few,TGTGCCACCAGTGATACCCCAGGGTTAAGCACAGATACGCAGTATTTT,CATSDTPGLSTDTQYF
TRBV4-3,TRBJ2-5,TRBD1,few,TGCGCCAGCAGCCTACTGTCGACAGGGAAAGAGACCCAGTACTTC,CASSLLSTGKETQYF
TRBV7-2,TRBJ1-2,.,.,TGTGCCAGCAGCTTAGCGGCGGACAAGGCTAACTATGGCTACACCTTC,CASSLAADKANYGYTF
TRBV7-9,TRBJ1-4,TRBD1,few,TGTGCCAGCAGCTGGGACAGTAATGAAAAACTGTTTTTT,CASSWDSNEKLFF
TRBV4-3,TRBJ2-7,.,.,TGCGCCAGCAGTCGCCTCGACAGATCCTACGAGCAGTACTTC,CASSRLDRSYEQYF
TRBV29-1,TRBJ2-7,TRBD2,many,TGCAGCGTTCAAGCGGGGGCGGACGAGCAGTACTTC,CSVQAGADEQYF
TRBV7-9,TRBJ1-2,.,few,TGTGCCAGCAGCCCTCGGGACAAAAGCGGCTACACCTTC,CASSPRDKSGYTF
TRBV12-3/TRBV12-4,TRBJ1-5,.,.,TGTGCCAGCAAAACCGGGACGGCGAACAATCAGCCCCAGCATTTT,CASKTGTANNQPQHF
TRBV5-1,TRBJ2-7,.,.,TGCGCCAGCAGCTTGATCCAGGGATTCCACGAGCAGTACTTC,CASSLIQGFHEQYF
TRBV7-6,TRBJ1-1,TRBD1,.,TGTGCCAGCAGCAGAGGACAGGGCCGCACTGAAGCTTTCTTT,CASSRGQGRTEAFF
TRBV7-2,TRBJ1-2,.,.,TGTGCCAGCAGCTTAGTAACTAACTATGGCTACACCTTC,CASSLVTNYGYTF
TRBV24-1,TRBJ2-1,TRBD1,.,TGTGCCACCAGTGACCCCGGACAGGGCAATGAGCAGTTCTTC,CATSDPGQGNEQFF
TRBV12-3/TRBV12-4,TRBJ2-1,TRBD1,.,TGTGCCAGCAGCCCAGGGGGCTATCTTAATGAGCAGTTCTTC,CASSPGGYLNEQFF
TRBV7-2,TRBJ1-1,TRBD1,.,TGTGCCAGCAGCTACAACCCGGGACAGACGAACACTGAAGCTTTCTTT,CASSYNPGQTNTEAFF
TRBV25-1,TRBJ2-1,.,.,TGTGCCAGCAGTGACACCGGGACCAGGAGTGATGAGCAGTTCTTC,CASSDTGTRSDEQFF
TRBV5-1,TRBJ2-7,TRBD2,few,TGCGCCAGCAGCATAGCGGGGCCCCCCTACGAGCAGTACTTC,CASSIAGPPYEQYF
TRBV18,TRBJ2-2,.,few,TGTGCCAGCTCACCCGAAACTTATACTAGCCGGGAGCTGTTTTTT,CASSPETYTSRELFF
TRBV7-9,TRBJ2-2,.,many,TGTGCCAGCAGCCTGACTAGTTCGGTCACCGGGGAGCTGTTTTTT,CASSLTSSVTGELFF
TRBV10-3,TRBJ1-4,.,few,TGTGCCATCAGTGAGGGCTGGGGAGGTAAACTGTTTTTT,CAISEGWGGKLFF
TRBV7-2,TRBJ2-3,TRBD2,few,TGTGCCAGCAGCCTGGGACTAGACACAGATACGCAGTATTTT,CASSLGLDTDTQYF
TRBV18,TRBJ1-2,TRBD1,few,TGTGCCAGCTCACCGACAGGGGGCGAAAACTATGGCTACACCTTC,CASSPTGGENYGYTF
TRBV7-2,TRBJ2-5,.,few,TGTGCCAGCAGCTTAGACACACGGACCTTCCCCGAGACCCAGTACTTC,CASSLDTRTFPETQYF
TRBV18,TRBJ2-3,TRBD1,.,TGTGCCAGCTCACCACCCCTGACAGGGGGAGACACAGATACGCAGTATTTT,CASSPPLTGGDTDTQYF
TRBV6-6,TRBJ2-7,.,few,TGTGCCAGCAAGGGGGGAGACAGGTTATACGAGCAGTACTTC,CASKGGDRLYEQYF
TRBV5-1,TRBJ1-1,.,.,TGCGCCAGCAGCTTGGGCACCGGGACACCTCCGACTTACTTCTTT,CASSLGTGTPPTYFF
TRBV4-2,TRBJ2-5,TRBD2,few,TGTGCCAGCAGCCAAGAGTATATTCAGCGGGGGGGCCTCGACACCCAGTACTTC,CASSQEYIQRGGLDTQYF
TRBV7-2,TRBJ2-7,.,.,TGTGCCAGCAGCTTAGCTTCGGGGGTCGACTACGAGCAGTACTTC,CASSLASGVDYEQYF
TRBV20-1,TRBJ2-3,.,.,TGCAGTGCTAGAGACTCGGGAGAGAGGGATACGCAGTATTTT,CSARDSGERDTQYF
TRBV5-1,TRBJ2-3,TRBD2,.,TGCGCCAGCAGTATGACTAGCGGGGGTGCAGATACGCAGTATTTT,CASSMTSGGADTQYF
TRBV6-1,TRBJ1-2,.,.,TGTGCCAGCAGTGACCCGGGACTCAATAACTATGGCTACACCTTC,CASSDPGLNNYGYTF
TRBV7-9,TRBJ2-1,.,few,TGTGCCAGCAGCTTAGGGGGCTGGGGCCCCAGGTCCAATGAGCAGTTCTTC,CASSLGGWGPRSNEQFF
TRBV14,TRBJ1-1,.,.,TGTGCCAGCAGCCAAGGGATTAGCACTGAAGCTTTCTTT,CASSQGISTEAFF
TRBV21-1,TRBJ1-5,.,few,TGTGCCAGCAGCAAAGGGAAGCCCCAGCATTTT,CASSKGKPQHF
TRBV20-1,TRBJ2-5,TRBD1,few,TGCAGTGCTCTCCGGACAGGGGGTGAGGAGACCCAGTACTTC,CSALRTGGEETQYF
TRBV5-5,TRBJ1-1,TRBD1,few,TGTGCCAGCGTGTTCCGACAGGGAGACACTGAAGCTTTCTTT,CASVFRQGDTEAFF
TRBV6-5,TRBJ1-5,.,.,TGTGCCAGCAGACCCCCCGGGGGGCAAGTTGTGGACCAGCATTTT,CASRPPGGQVVDQHF
TRBV5-6,TRBJ1-5,.,few,TGTGCCAGCAGCTTCGCGGGGATAAATCAGCCCCAGCATTTT,CASSFAGINQPQHF
TRBV2,TRBJ2-3,TRBD1,.,TGTGCCAGCAGCCGGGACAGGGAACAAGATACGCAGTATTTT,CASSRDREQDTQYF
TRBV19,TRBJ1-3,.,few,TGTGCCAGTATCCAGACAGCTTCCTCTGGAAACACCATATATTTT,CASIQTASSGNTIYF
TRBV4-1,TRBJ1-2,.,.,TGCGCCAGCAGCCAAACCGGAATTAACTATGGCTACACCTTC,CASSQTGINYGYTF
TRBV27,TRBJ2-4,TRBD1,few,TGTGCCAGCAGGTACAGGGGCATTCAGTACTTC,CASRYRGIQYF
TRBV5-6,TRBJ2-5,TRBD1,few,TGTGCCAGCAGCCGTCGGACAGGGGCGGGCGAGACCCAGTACTTC,CASSRRTGAGETQYF
TRBV5-1,TRBJ2-7,.,many,TGCGCCAGCAGCTTGGACACCTACGAGCAGTACTTC,CASSLDTYEQYF
TRBV11-2,TRBJ2-3,.,.,TGTGCCAGCAGCTTACGGGCCGTAAGCACAGATACGCAGTATTTT,CASSLRAVSTDTQYF
TRBV18,TRBJ2-1,TRBD2,.,TGTGCCAGCTCACGAGGTCAGGGAGGGATTTCCTACAATGAGCAGTTCTTC,CASSRGQGGISYNEQFF
TRBV20-1,TRBJ2-2,.,.,TGCAGTGCTAGCCCCCCCCCAGGGCGACGTGGTACCGGGGAGCTGTTTTTT,CSASPPPGRRGTGELFF
TRBV6-1,TRBJ2-5,.,.,TGTGCCAGTACTACTGCAGGGCAAGAGACCCAGTACTTC,CASTTAGQETQYF
TRBV12-3/TRBV12-4,TRBJ2-4,.,few,TGTGCCAGCAGTTTACCCACCAAAAACATTCAGTACTTC,CASSLPTKNIQYF
TRBV4-3,TRBJ2-5,.,few,TGCGCCAGCAGCCTTAGGGGCTCCGAGACCCAGTACTTC,CASSLRGSETQYF
TRBV7-3,TRBJ1-1,.,.,TGTGCCAGCAGCTTGGGGGGCGGCGGAACCACTGAAGCTTTCTTT,CASSLGGGGTTEAFF
TRBV20-1,TRBJ1-5,TRBD1,.,TGCAGTGCTAACGAAGGGGACAGGGGGTATCAGCCCCAGCATTTT,CSANEGDRGYQPQHF
TRBV4-1,TRBJ2-3,TRBD2,few,TGCGCCAGCAGCCAAGATCGGGGGGGCTTGACAGATACGCAGTATTTT,CASSQDRGGLTDTQYF